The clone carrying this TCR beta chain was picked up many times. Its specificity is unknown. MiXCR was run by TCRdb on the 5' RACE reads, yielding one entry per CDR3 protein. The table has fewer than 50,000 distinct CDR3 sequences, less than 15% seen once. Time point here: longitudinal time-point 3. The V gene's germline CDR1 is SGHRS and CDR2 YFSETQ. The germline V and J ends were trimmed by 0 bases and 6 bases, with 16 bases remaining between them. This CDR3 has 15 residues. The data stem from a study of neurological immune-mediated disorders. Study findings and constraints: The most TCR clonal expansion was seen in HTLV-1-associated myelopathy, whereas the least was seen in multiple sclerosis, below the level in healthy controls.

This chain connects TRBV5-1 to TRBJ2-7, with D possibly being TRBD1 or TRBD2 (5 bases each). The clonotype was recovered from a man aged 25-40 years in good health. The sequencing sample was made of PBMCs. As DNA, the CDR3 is TGCGCCAGCAGCTTGGATGCAGGTTTGAGGGGCGAGCAGTACTTC. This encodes CASSLDAGLRGEQYF.